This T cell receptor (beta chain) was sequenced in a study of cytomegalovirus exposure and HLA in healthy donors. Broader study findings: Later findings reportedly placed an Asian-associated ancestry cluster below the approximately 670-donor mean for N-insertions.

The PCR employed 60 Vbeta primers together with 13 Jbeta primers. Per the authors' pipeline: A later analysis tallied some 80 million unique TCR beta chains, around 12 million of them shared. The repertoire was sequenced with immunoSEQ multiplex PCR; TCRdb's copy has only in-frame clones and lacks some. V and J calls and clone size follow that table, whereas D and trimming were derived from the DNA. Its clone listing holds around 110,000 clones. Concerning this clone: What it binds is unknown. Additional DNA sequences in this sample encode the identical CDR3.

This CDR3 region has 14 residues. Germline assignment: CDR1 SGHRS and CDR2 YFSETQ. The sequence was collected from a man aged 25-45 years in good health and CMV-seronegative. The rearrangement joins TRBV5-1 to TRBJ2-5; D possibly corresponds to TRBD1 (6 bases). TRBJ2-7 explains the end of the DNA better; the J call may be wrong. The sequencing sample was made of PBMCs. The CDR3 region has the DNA TGCGCCAGCAGCTCGACCCAGGGGAACTACGAGCAGTACTTC. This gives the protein CASSSTQGNYEQYF.